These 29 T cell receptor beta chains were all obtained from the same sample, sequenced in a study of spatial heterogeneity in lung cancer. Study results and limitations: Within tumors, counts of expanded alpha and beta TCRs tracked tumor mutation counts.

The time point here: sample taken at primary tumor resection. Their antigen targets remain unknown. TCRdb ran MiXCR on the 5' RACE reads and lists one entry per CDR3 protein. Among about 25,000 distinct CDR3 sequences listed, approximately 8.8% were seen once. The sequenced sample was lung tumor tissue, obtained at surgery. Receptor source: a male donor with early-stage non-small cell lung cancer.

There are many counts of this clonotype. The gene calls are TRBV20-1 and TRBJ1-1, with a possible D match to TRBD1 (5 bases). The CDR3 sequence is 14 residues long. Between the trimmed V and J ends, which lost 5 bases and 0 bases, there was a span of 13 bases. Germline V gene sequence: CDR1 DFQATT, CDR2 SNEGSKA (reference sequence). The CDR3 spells CSAGRVAMNTEAFF. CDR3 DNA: TGCAGTGCTGGCAGGGTTGCAATGAACACTGAAGCTTTCTTT.

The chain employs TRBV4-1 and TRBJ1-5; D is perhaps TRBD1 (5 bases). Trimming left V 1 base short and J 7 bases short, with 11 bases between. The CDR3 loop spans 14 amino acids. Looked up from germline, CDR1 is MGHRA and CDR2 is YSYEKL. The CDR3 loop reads CASSQATQEQPQHF. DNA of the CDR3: TGCGCCAGCAGCCAAGCGACACAGGAGCAGCCCCAGCATTTT.

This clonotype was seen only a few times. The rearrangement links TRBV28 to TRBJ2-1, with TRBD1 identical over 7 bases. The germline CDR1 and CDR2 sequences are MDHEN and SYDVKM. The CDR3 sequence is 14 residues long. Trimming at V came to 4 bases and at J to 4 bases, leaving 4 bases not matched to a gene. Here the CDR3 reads CASSSLTGYNEQFF. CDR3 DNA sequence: TGTGCCAGCAGTTCCTTGACAGGGTACAATGAGCAGTTCTTC.

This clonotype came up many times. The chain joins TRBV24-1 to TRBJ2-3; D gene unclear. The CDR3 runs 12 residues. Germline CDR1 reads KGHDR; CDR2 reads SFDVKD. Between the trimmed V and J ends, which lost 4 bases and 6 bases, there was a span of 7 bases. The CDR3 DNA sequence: TGTGCCACCAGTGACGTTGCGGATACGCAGTATTTT. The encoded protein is CATSDVADTQYF.

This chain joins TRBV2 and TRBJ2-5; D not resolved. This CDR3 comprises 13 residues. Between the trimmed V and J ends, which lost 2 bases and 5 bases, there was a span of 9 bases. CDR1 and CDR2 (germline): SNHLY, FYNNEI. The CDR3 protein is CASSESSRETQYF. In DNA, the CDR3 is TGTGCCAGCAGTGAATCCTCGAGGGAGACCCAGTACTTC.

CDR3 sequence: CASSLDSLGNIQYF. The CDR3 bases are TGCGCCAGCAGCTTGGATTCATTGGGAAACATTCAGTACTTC. This chain links TRBV5-1 with TRBJ2-4; D gene unclear. There are 14 residues in the CDR3. V lost 0 bases and J lost 6, with 10 bases in between. CDR1 and CDR2 from the germline V gene are SGHRS and YFSETQ.

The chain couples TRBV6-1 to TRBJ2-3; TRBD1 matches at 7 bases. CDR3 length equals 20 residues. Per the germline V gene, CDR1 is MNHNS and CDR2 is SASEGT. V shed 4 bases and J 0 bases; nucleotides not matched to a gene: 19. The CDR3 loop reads CASSVIAQGFYLLSTDTQYF. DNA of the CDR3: TGTGCCAGCAGTGTCATTGCACAGGGGTTCTACTTACTTAGCACAGATACGCAGTATTTT.

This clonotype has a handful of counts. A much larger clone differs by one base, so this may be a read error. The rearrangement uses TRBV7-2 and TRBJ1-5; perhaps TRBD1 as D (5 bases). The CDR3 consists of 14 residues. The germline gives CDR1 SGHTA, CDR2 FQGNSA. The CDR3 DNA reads TGTGCCAGCAGCCCTGGGACGGCGAATCAGTCCCAGCATTTT. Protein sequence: CASSPGTANQSQHF.

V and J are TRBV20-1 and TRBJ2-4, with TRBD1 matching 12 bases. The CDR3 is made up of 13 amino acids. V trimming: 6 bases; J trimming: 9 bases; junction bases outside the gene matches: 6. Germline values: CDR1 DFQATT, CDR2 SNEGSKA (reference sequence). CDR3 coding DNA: TGCAGTGCGCTGGGACAGGGGGCCAGCATTCAGTACTTC. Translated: CSALGQGASIQYF.

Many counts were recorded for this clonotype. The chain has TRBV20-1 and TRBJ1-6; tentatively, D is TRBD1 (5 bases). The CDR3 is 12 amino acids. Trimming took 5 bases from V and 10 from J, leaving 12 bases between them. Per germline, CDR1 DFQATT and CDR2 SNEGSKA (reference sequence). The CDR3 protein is CSAPQGVSPLHF. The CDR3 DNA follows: TGCAGTGCTCCCCAAGGGGTGTCACCCCTCCACTTT.

CDR3 protein: CASSLKAGGGYNEQFF. CDR3 DNA sequence: TGTGCCAGCAGTTTAAAGGCGGGAGGGGGCTACAATGAGCAGTTCTTC. This rearrangement joins TRBV12-3 or TRBV12-4 to TRBJ2-1; 9 bases are shared with TRBD2. V was clipped by 2 bases and J by 3 bases; unmatched bases: 5. The CDR3 length is 16 residues.

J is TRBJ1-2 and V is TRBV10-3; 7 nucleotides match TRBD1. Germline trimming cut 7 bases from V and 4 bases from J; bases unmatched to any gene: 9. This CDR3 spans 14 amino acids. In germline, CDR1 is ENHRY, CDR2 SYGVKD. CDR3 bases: TGTGCCATCACGCGGGACAGCCAGTCCTATGGCTACACCTTC. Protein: CAITRDSQSYGYTF.

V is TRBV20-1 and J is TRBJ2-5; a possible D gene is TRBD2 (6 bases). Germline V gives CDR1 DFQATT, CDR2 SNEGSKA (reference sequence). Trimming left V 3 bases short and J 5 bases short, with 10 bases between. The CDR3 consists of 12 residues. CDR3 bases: TGCAGTGCTAGGGTCGCGGGGGAGACCCAGTACTTC. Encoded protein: CSARVAGETQYF.

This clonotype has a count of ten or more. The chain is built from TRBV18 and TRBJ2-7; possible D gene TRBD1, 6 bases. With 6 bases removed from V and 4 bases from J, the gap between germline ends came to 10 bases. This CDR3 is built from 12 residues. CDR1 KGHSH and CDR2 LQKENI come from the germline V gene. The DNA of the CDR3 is TGTGCCAGCTCCCCGACAGGTTACGAGCAGTACTTC. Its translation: CASSPTGYEQYF.

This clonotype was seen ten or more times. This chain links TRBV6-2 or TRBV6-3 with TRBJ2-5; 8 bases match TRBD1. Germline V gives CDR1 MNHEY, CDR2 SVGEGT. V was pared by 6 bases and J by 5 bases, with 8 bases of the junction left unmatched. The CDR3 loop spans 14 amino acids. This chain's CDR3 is CASSVVDRGETQYF. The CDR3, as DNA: TGTGCCAGCAGCGTCGTCGACAGGGGTGAGACCCAGTACTTC.

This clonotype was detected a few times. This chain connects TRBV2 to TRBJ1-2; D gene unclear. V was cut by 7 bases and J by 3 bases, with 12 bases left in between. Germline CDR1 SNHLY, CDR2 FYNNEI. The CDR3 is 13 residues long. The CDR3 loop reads CASKSLRDYGYTF. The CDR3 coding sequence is TGTGCCAGCAAAAGTCTGCGAGACTATGGCTACACCTTC.

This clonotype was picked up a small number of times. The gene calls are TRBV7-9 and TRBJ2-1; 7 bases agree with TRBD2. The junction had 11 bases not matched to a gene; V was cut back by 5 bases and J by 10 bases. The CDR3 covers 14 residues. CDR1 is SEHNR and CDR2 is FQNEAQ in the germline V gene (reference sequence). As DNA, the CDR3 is TGTGCCAGCAGCGGGCTAGCGGTGGACACCGAGCAGTTCTTC. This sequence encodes CASSGLAVDTEQFF.

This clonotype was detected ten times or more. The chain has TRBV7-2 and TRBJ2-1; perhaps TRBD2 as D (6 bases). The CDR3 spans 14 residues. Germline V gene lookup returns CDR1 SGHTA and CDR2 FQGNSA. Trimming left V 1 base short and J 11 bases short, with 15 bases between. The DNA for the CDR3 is TGTGCCAGCAGCTTAGGCCTACCGGGAGAGAAGCAGTTCTTC. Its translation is CASSLGLPGEKQFF.

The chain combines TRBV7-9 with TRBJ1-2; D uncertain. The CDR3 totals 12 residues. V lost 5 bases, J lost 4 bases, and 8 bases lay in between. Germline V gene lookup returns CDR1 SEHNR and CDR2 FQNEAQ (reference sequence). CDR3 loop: CASSTNAYGYTF. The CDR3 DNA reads TGTGCCAGCAGCACCAATGCCTATGGCTACACCTTC.

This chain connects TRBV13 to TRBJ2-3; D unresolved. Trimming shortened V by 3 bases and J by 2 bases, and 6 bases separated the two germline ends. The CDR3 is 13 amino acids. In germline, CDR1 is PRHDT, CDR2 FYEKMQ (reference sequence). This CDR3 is CASSFASTDTQYF. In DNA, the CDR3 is TGTGCCAGCAGCTTTGCTTCCACAGATACGCAGTATTTT.

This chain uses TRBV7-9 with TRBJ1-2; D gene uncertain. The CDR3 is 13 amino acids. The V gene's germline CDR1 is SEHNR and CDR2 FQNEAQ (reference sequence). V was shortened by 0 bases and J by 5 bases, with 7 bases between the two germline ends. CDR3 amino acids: CASSLAGPYGYTF. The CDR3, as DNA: TGTGCCAGCAGCTTAGCCGGGCCTTATGGCTACACCTTC.

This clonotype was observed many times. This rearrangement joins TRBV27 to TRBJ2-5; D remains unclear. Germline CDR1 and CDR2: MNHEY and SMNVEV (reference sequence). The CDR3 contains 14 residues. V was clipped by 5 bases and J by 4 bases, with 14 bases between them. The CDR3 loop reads CASSPFAPAETQYF. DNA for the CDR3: TGTGCCAGCAGTCCCTTCGCCCCGGCAGAGACCCAGTACTTC.

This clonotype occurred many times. The CDR3 sequence: CASSPRETGETQYF. CDR3 bases: TGTGCCAGCAGCCCGCGGGAGACGGGAGAGACCCAGTACTTC. V gene TRBV11-2 combines with J gene TRBJ2-5, with 7 nucleotides matching TRBD2. J gave up 4 bases and V 5 bases, and 7 bases lay outside the gene matches. The CDR3 length is 14 residues. Germline CDR1 is SGHAT and CDR2 is FQNNGV.

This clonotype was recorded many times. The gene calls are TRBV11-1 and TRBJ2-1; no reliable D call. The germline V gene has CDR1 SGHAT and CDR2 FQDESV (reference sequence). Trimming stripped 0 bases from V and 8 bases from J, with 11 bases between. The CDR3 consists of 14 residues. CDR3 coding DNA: TGTGCCAGCAGCTTAGCGCACCTCTCCGATGAGCAGTTCTTC. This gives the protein CASSLAHLSDEQFF. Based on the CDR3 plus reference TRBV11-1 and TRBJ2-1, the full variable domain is EAEVAQSPRYKITEKSQAVAFWCDPISGHATLYWYRQILGQGPELLVQFQDESVVDDSQLPKDRFSAERLKGVDSTLKIQPAELGDSAMYLCASSLAHLSDEQFFGPGTRLTVL.

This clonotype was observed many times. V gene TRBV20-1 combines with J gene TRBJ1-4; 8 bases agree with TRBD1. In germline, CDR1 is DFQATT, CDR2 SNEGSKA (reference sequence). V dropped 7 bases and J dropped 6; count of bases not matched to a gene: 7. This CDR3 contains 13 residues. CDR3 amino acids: CSVIDRGYEKLFF. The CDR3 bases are TGCAGTGTCATCGACAGGGGATATGAAAAACTGTTTTTT.

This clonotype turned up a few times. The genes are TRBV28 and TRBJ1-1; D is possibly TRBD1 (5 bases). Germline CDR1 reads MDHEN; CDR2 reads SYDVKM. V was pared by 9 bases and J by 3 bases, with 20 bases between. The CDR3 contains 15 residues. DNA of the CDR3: TGTGCCAGTAATTCCCGAGGGGCCCTTGACACTGAAGCTTTCTTT. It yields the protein CASNSRGALDTEAFF.

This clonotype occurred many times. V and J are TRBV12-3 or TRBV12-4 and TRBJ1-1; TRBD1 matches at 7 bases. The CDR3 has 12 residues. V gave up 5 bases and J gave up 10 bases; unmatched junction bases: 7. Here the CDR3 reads CASSQTGRRAFF. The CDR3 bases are TGTGCCAGCAGTCAGACAGGGCGAAGAGCTTTCTTT.

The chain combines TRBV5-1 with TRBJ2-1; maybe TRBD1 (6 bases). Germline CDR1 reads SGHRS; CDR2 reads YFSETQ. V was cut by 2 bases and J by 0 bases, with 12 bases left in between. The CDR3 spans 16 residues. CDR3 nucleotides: TGCGCCAGCAGCTTCCTAGGACAGAGCTCCTACAATGAGCAGTTCTTC. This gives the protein CASSFLGQSSYNEQFF. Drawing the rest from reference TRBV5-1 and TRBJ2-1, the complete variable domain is KAGVTQTPRYLIKTRGQQVTLSCSPISGHRSVSWYQQTPGQGLQFLFEYFSETQRNKGNFPGRFSGRQFSNSRSEMNVSTLELGDSALYLCASSFLGQSSYNEQFFGPGTRLTVL.

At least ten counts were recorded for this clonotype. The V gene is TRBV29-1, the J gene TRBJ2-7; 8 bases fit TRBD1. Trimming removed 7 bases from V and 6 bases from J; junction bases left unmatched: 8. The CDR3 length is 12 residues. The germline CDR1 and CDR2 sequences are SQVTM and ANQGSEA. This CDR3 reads CSGTGLASEQYF. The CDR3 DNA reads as TGCAGCGGGACAGGGTTGGCAAGCGAGCAGTACTTC.